This record covers a single T cell receptor (beta chain). Its specific antigen is unknown. Base qualities are not recorded, but no much larger clone differs from it by a single base. This entry is derived from a study of blood T cell repertoires in COVID-19 (dated by TCRdb to 2018 to 2021). Regarding the research as a whole: Samples from collaborators originated in the United States, Italy and Spain and spanned both the acute and convalescent phases of COVID-19. Where HLA class I and class II types were available, the types were taken from metadata supplied by the sample provider, not from assay-based typing. The repertoires were released in a freely available public database meant as a resource for research on the immune response to SARS-CoV-2. The sample metadata nearly always contained a de-identified subject ID, COVID-19 status, age in years and sex. Deeply sampled blood TCRbeta repertoires from subjects exposed to, actively infected with, or recovered from COVID-19 were included in the dataset. The material from the prospective study consisted of cDNA or gDNA derived from T cells, B-cell-depleted T cells, or PBMCs. The samples were drawn from two sources: the first 160 participants of the ongoing ImmuneRACE study, and some 1,300 subjects contributed by 6 global collaborators. Paper-wide results and their limitations: Clinical and demographic metadata were provided uncurated, with the amount varying by source and participant.

TCRbeta CDR3 regions were amplified from genomic DNA using the immunoSEQ Assay, a bias-controlled multiplex PCR. In the paper's pipeline: Nucleated cell counts per sample were estimated from amplification of reference gene primers within the assay. Sequence reads were collapsed and filtered to measure the absolute abundance of every unique TCRbeta CDR3 rearrangement. For each sample, productive Simpson clonality was calculated as the square root of Simpson's diversity index across productive rearrangements. TCRdb limited this immuneACCESS table to in-frame rearrangements with V and J called. A share of clones is missing; checked studies link under half to unresolved V genes, and the rest is unexplained. D and trimming come from the DNA, and the V and J calls and clone size come from that table. Across this sample there are approximately 50,000 clones, with less than 80% seen only once. The ten largest make up 20% to 30% of the sample.

Each collaborating institution followed its own protocols to collect whole blood in K2EDTA tubes. Collaborator samples were shipped for TCRbeta analysis as frozen whole blood, isolated PBMCs, or DNA extracted from either sample type. CDR3 length: 18 amino acids, cysteine to phenylalanine. Here the CDR3 DNA is all that survives: 54 bases in frame from base 1. From a lookup of the germline V gene, CDR1 and CDR2 are SGDLS and YYNGEE. V lost 0 bases and J lost 3 bases; the stretch between them is 19 bases long. The origin of this receptor is a man aged 65-85 years with acute or convalescent COVID-19. The sample was peripheral blood. The chain uses TRBV9 and TRBJ1-3; the best D guess is TRBD1, with 5 bases matching. DNA sequence: TGTGCCAGCAGCGTAGCCCCGGGGGAGGGAGGCGGTGGAAACACCATATATTTT. Its translation reads: CASSVAPGEGGGGNTIYF.